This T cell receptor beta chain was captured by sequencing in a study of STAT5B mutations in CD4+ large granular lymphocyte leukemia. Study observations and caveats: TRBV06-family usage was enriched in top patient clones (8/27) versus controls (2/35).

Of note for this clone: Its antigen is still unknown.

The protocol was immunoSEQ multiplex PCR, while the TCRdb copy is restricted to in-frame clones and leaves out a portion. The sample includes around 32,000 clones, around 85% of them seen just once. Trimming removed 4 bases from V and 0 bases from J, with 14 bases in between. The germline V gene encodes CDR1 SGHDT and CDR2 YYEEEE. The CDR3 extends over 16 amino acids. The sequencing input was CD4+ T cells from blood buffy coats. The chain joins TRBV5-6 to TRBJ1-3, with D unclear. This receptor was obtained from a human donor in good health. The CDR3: CASSDQNWPSGNTIYF. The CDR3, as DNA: TGTGCCAGCAGCGACCAAAACTGGCCCTCTGGAAACACCATATATTTT.